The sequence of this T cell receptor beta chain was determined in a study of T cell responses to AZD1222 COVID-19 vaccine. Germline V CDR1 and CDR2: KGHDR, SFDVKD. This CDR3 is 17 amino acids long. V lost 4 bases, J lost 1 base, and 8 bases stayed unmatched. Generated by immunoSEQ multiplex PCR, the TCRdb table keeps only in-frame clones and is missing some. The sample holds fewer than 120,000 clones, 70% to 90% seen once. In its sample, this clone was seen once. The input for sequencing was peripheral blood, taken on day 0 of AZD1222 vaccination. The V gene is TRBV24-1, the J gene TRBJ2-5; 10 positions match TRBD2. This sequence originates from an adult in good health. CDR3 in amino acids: CATSDPTSGEFQETQYF. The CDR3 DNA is TGTGCCACCAGTGACCCAACTAGCGGGGAATTCCAAGAGACCCAGTACTTC.